These T cell receptor beta chains were read from a single sample in a study of blood T cell repertoires in COVID-19. Clones were sequenced by immunoSEQ multiplex PCR, and TCRdb holds only the in-frame ones, with some missing. This sample carries 120,000 to 150,000 clones, around nine tenths of them seen once, and the ten largest clones take around 1.3%. The sequenced sample consisted of PBMCs or T cells enriched from blood (not recorded which). These receptors came from a woman in her 30s with acute COVID-19. Each CDR3 is given with its conserved first and last residue. A D gene is named only where the DNA matches it firmly. Size values are once, few and many counts, or a class for expanded clones, and some rows have none.

>TRBD1|NA|TRBV9|TRBJ2-2
TGTGCCAGCAGCGTAGCAGGGGGTAGTCGGACCGGGGAGCTGTTTTTT
CASSVAGGSRTGELFF
>TRBD2|NA|TRBV4-3|TRBJ2-3
TGCGCCAGCAGCCAAGGTAGCGGGAGTTTGTGGGATACGCAGTATTTT
CASSQGSGSLWDTQYF
>TRBD1|NA|TRBV19|TRBJ1-5
TGTGCCAGTAGTATGCTCCGGGACAGTTATCAGCCCCAGCATTTT
CASSMLRDSYQPQHF
>NA|NA|TRBV27|TRBJ2-7
TGTGCCAGCAGTTTGGGCTCGGTGGCAGGGTTCTACGAGCAGTACTTC
CASSLGSVAGFYEQYF
>NA|once|TRBV28|TRBJ2-7
TGTGCCGTAAACCGATACGGGAGTACGGCCACCTACGAGCAGTACTTC
CAVNRYGSTATYEQYF
>NA|NA|TRBV5-8|TRBJ1-1
TGTGCCAGCAGCGTACCGGGTAGGCCTGAAGCTTTCTTT
CASSVPGRPEAFF
>TRBD2|NA|TRBV19|TRBJ2-3
TGTGCCAGCCGGACTAGCGGGAGCACAGATACGCAGTATTTT
CASRTSGSTDTQYF
>TRBD2|NA|TRBV15|TRBJ2-7
TGTGCCACCAGCCCCGGACTAGCGGCCCTAAGGGGCTCCTACGAGCAGTACTTC
CATSPGLAALRGSYEQYF
>NA|NA|TRBV14|TRBJ2-5
TGTGCCAGCAGCCCAATCCGTCTGGCAATTCAAGAGACCCAGTACTTC
CASSPIRLAIQETQYF
>TRBD1|NA|TRBV5-6|TRBJ1-1
TGTGCCAGCAGCTTCAACAGGGGGATGAACACTGAAGCTTTCTTT
CASSFNRGMNTEAFF
>NA|NA|TRBV5-4|TRBJ1-1
TGTGCCAGCACCGCAAAAGGGAGGGGCGCGTACACTGAAGCTTTCTTT
CASTAKGRGAYTEAFF
>TRBD1|NA|TRBV28|TRBJ2-3
TGTGCCACAGGGGGAACCGGACAGGGCCGGGGTACGCAGTATTTT
CATGGTGQGRGTQYF